These 29 T cell receptor beta chains were sequenced from one sample in a study of shared clonotypes between healthy human individuals. Naive CD8 cells were CD45RO-negative, positively selected for CCR7, excluding terminally differentiated effector memory CD45RA+ cells. Method: immunoSEQ multiplex PCR; TCRdb's copy keeps in-frame clones and lacks some. The table has 1.5 million to 2.5 million clones, about 95% seen once. The specimen was naive CD8+ T cells sorted from blood. The receptors derive from a man aged 18-30 years in good health.

The genes are TRBV2 and TRBJ1-4; D not certain. V was cut by 1 base and J by 4 bases, with 13 bases left in between. The germline V gene has CDR1 SNHLY and CDR2 FYNNEI. The CDR3 is 16 residues long. The CDR3: CASSEGGEGLNEKLFF. The CDR3, as DNA: TGTGCCAGCAGTGAAGGGGGTGAGGGCCTTAATGAAAAACTGTTTTTT.

This clone was seen once. The chain uses TRBV27 and TRBJ1-2, with D tentatively TRBD1 (5 bases). V lost 2 bases, J lost 13 bases, and 17 bases lay in between. CDR3 length equals 13 residues. The germline V gene has CDR1 MNHEY and CDR2 SMNVEV (reference sequence). The DNA for the CDR3 is TGTGCCAGCAGTTTAGAGCAGGGTATGGCTACCACCTTC. Translating it yields CASSLEQGMATTF.

The chain is built from TRBV7-9 and TRBJ1-1; possibly TRBD1 for D (6 bases). Trimming stripped 4 bases from V and 2 bases from J, with 14 bases between. This CDR3 is built from 15 residues. CDR1 SEHNR and CDR2 FQNEAQ come from the germline V gene (reference sequence). In nucleotides, the CDR3 is TGTGCCAGCAGCTCCTGGCGGGACATAAACACTGAAGCTTTCTTT. This sequence encodes CASSSWRDINTEAFF.

This chain uses TRBV27 with TRBJ2-7, with TRBD1 identical over 10 bases. V lost 6 bases and J lost 3; bases outside the gene matches: 2. There are 13 residues in the CDR3. Germline V gene lookup returns CDR1 MNHEY and CDR2 SMNVEV (reference sequence). The CDR3, as DNA: TGTGCCAGCAGGGACAGGGGGGACTACGAGCAGTACTTC. Translating gives CASRDRGDYEQYF.

The chain has TRBV11-3 and TRBJ2-1, with D uncertain. The CDR3 extends over 12 amino acids. CDR1 SGHNT and CDR2 YENEEA come from the germline V gene. V shed 2 bases and J shed 9 bases, with 8 bases lying between them. CDR3 region: CASSLPLGEQFF. CDR3 bases: TGTGCCAGCAGCTTACCTCTTGGTGAGCAGTTCTTC.

The V and J genes are TRBV14 and TRBJ2-7, with 7 bases that match TRBD1. The J segment lost 4 bases and the V segment lost 5 bases, leaving 5 bases of the junction unmatched. This CDR3 region has 13 residues. Germline CDR1 reads SGHDN; CDR2 reads FVKESK. CDR3 region: CASSDRVYYEQYF. DNA of the CDR3: TGTGCCAGCAGCGACAGGGTGTATTACGAGCAGTACTTC.

The gene calls are TRBV27 and TRBJ2-7; the match to TRBD2 covers 14 bases. V lost 5 bases, J lost 5 bases, and 8 bases stayed unmatched. The CDR3 has 16 residues. Germline lookup yields CDR1 MNHEY and CDR2 SMNVEV (reference sequence). Here the CDR3 reads CASSTGTSGSSNEQYF. The CDR3 DNA reads TGTGCCAGCAGTACCGGGACTAGCGGGAGTTCTAACGAGCAGTACTTC.

The chain uses TRBV6-1 and TRBJ2-6; D gene unclear. The ends were cut back, 2 bases at V and 0 bases at J, with 5 bases in the middle. Germline CDR1 and CDR2: MNHNS and SASEGT. There are 15 residues in the CDR3. The CDR3 region has the DNA TGTGCCAGCAGTGAATGGATCTCTGGGGCCAACGTCCTGACTTTC. Translation: CASSEWISGANVLTF.

This chain links TRBV27 with TRBJ2-7; tentatively, D is TRBD2 (5 bases). Germline values: CDR1 MNHEY, CDR2 SMNVEV (reference sequence). V gave up 0 bases and J gave up 5 bases, with 8 bases separating them. CDR3 size: 13 residues. This chain's CDR3 is CASSLSRANEQYF. The CDR3 bases are TGTGCCAGCAGTTTATCGCGGGCGAACGAGCAGTACTTC.

The rearrangement links TRBV5-6 to TRBJ2-7; D call uncertain. In germline, CDR1 is SGHDT, CDR2 YYEEEE. Trimming removed 3 bases at V and 0 bases at J, with 10 bases between. This CDR3 has 14 amino acids. The CDR3 nucleotides read TGTGCCAGCAGCTACGAAGGCAACTCCTACGAGCAGTACTTC. This gives the protein CASSYEGNSYEQYF.

This clone was recorded once. V gene TRBV10-3 combines with J gene TRBJ1-2, with 9 nucleotides matching TRBD1. CDR3 length equals 15 residues. The V gene's germline CDR1 is ENHRY and CDR2 SYGVKD. The V segment lost 2 bases and the J segment 4 bases; nucleotides outside the gene matches: 5. The CDR3 nucleotides read TGTGCCATCAGTGAGATAGAGACAGGGGGCTATGGCTACACCTTC. Translation gives CAISEIETGGYGYTF.

As regards this clone: The sample has other DNA sequences that encode this CDR3 too. This chain connects TRBV4-1 to TRBJ2-5, with a possible D match to TRBD1 (5 bases). Trimming removed 1 base from V and 4 bases from J, with 13 bases in between. Germline assignment: CDR1 MGHRA and CDR2 YSYEKL. CDR3 length: 15 residues. Here the CDR3 DNA reads TGCGCCAGCAGCCAAGTCCCAGGGTCGGGAGAGACCCAGTACTTC. As protein: CASSQVPGSGETQYF.

The sample holds a few counts of this clone. The V and J genes are TRBV6-1 and TRBJ1-2; D is uncertain. Trimming stripped 2 bases from V and 7 bases from J, with 14 bases between. The CDR3 contains 14 residues. Germline CDR1 and CDR2: MNHNS and SASEGT. This CDR3 reads CASSELRAISGYTF. The CDR3 DNA reads as TGTGCCAGCAGTGAATTACGAGCTATTAGTGGCTACACCTTC.

Remarks on this clone: Other nucleotide sequences from this sample produce the same CDR3. The rearrangement links TRBV7-9 to TRBJ1-1; maybe TRBD1 (5 bases). The CDR3 extends over 13 amino acids. Between the trimmed V and J ends, which lost 1 base and 5 bases, there was a span of 8 bases. Per germline, CDR1 SEHNR and CDR2 FQNEAQ (reference sequence). This chain's CDR3 is CASSLGWGTEAFF. The CDR3 DNA is TGTGCCAGCAGCTTAGGGTGGGGGACTGAAGCTTTCTTT.

The chain is built from TRBV27 and TRBJ2-5; D possibly corresponds to TRBD1 (6 bases). Germline V gives CDR1 MNHEY, CDR2 SMNVEV (reference sequence). The length of the CDR3 is 15 residues. Trimming removed 4 bases from V and 5 bases from J, with 17 bases in between. The CDR3 sequence is CASSSDQGMSETQYF. CDR3 nucleotides: TGTGCCAGCAGTTCCGATCAGGGGATGTCGGAGACCCAGTACTTC.

For the CDR3, the DNA is TGTGCCAGTAGCCCTTTTGGGGTCAATCAGCCCCAGCATTTT. Its protein product is CASSPFGVNQPQHF. The chain couples TRBV19 to TRBJ1-5, with D unclear. CDR1 and CDR2 from the germline V gene are LNHDA and SQIVND (reference sequence). This CDR3 contains 14 residues. Trimming took 6 bases from V and 3 from J, leaving 12 bases between them.

The chain couples TRBV13 to TRBJ1-2, with TRBD1 as a possible D gene (6 bases). This CDR3 region has 14 residues. The V end lost 9 bases, the J end lost 5 bases, and 19 bases lay between the germline ends. Germline loops: CDR1 PRHDT, CDR2 FYEKMQ (reference sequence). Here the CDR3 reads CASSAPTGKYGYTF. The CDR3 DNA reads as TGTGCCAGTTCTGCTCCAACAGGGAAGTATGGCTACACCTTC.

The sample holds one count of this clone. V gene TRBV29-1 combines with J gene TRBJ1-2; tentative D call: TRBD1 (6 bases). The germline CDR1 and CDR2 sequences are SQVTM and ANQGSEA. The CDR3 runs 14 residues. The V end was cut by 6 bases, the J end by 3 bases, with 17 bases between. The CDR3 is CSVRTTGGYYGYTF. The CDR3 DNA follows: TGCAGCGTCAGAACAACCGGGGGCTACTATGGCTACACCTTC.

The chain is built from TRBV10-1 and TRBJ1-2; D remains ambiguous. Per the germline V gene, CDR1 is WNHNN and CDR2 is SYGVQD (reference sequence). The CDR3 sequence is 12 residues long. Trimming shortened V by 8 bases and J by 6 bases, and 13 bases separated the two germline ends. The DNA of the CDR3 is TGCGCCAGCCGGATGCCAATTGATGGCTACACCTTC. Protein product: CASRMPIDGYTF.

The gene calls are TRBV6-5 and TRBJ2-1; 10 bases agree with TRBD1. The germline V gene has CDR1 MNHEY and CDR2 SVGAGI. The CDR3 length is 15 residues. The junction had 13 bases not matched to a gene; V was cut back by 10 bases and J by 7 bases. CDR3 protein: CATSPGTGARNEQFF. DNA for the CDR3: TGTGCCACCTCACCCGGGACAGGGGCGAGGAATGAGCAGTTCTTC.

The chain uses TRBV11-3 and TRBJ2-3, with 9 bases lining up with TRBD2. CDR3 length: 15 amino acids. V was clipped by 5 bases and J by 2 bases; unmatched bases: 5. From germline, CDR1 is SGHNT and CDR2 YENEEA. The CDR3 spells CASSTRTSDTDTQYF. The CDR3 DNA reads as TGTGCCAGCAGCACCCGGACTAGCGACACAGATACGCAGTATTTT.

The chain uses TRBV27 and TRBJ1-2; tentatively, D is TRBD1 (6 bases). V was trimmed by 6 bases and J by 6 bases, leaving 20 bases between them. The CDR3 totals 15 residues. Germline V gene lookup returns CDR1 MNHEY and CDR2 SMNVEV (reference sequence). The CDR3 DNA reads TGTGCCAGCAGACAGGGCGCTGGCAGGTTGGATGGCTACACCTTC. Translation: CASRQGAGRLDGYTF.

In the case of this clone: This specimen includes other DNA sequences encoding the same CDR3. This chain links TRBV6-6 with TRBJ2-1; D is undetermined. The germline V and J ends were trimmed by 0 bases and 7 bases, with 7 bases remaining between them. The CDR3 has 13 residues. Looked up from germline, CDR1 is MNHNY and CDR2 is SVGAGI (reference sequence). CDR3 in amino acids: CASSYSKGNEQFF. CDR3 nucleotides: TGTGCCAGCAGTTACTCGAAGGGTAATGAGCAGTTCTTC.

V gene TRBV10-2 combines with J gene TRBJ2-6; unclear D gene. Germline assignment: CDR1 WSHSY and CDR2 SAAADI. V dropped 3 bases and J dropped 1 base, with 7 bases sitting between them. The CDR3 consists of 15 residues. The CDR3 DNA reads as TGCGCCAGCAGTGAAATTGGGTCTGGGGCCAACGTCCTGACTTTC. It codes for CASSEIGSGANVLTF.

The chain employs TRBV9 and TRBJ2-2, with D unresolved. Germline CDR1 and CDR2: SGDLS and YYNGEE. This CDR3 is built from 13 residues. The V gene lost 4 bases and the J gene lost 7 bases, with 11 bases spanning the gap. This CDR3 reads CASSSTDNGELFF. The CDR3, as DNA: TGTGCCAGCAGCAGCACGGATAACGGGGAGCTGTTTTTT.

The chain links TRBV6-5 to TRBJ2-1; D unclear. There are 13 residues in the CDR3. The germline gives CDR1 MNHEY, CDR2 SVGAGI. The V gene lost 4 bases and the J gene lost 6 bases, with 10 bases spanning the gap. CDR3 region: CASSSVNPNEQFF. The DNA for the CDR3 is TGTGCCAGCAGTTCCGTTAACCCCAATGAGCAGTTCTTC.

The chain uses TRBV7-2 and TRBJ2-7; 7 bases line up with TRBD2. The J segment lost 4 bases and the V segment lost 0 bases, leaving 9 bases of the junction unmatched. Germline-derived CDR1 and CDR2 are SGHTA and FQGNSA. This CDR3 has 16 residues. The DNA of the CDR3 is TGTGCCAGCAGCTTAGCCTCCGGACTAGGGGCGTACGAGCAGTACTTC. This sequence encodes CASSLASGLGAYEQYF.

To note about this clone: The junction does not match germline at one end; this may be a read error. The V gene is TRBV7-9, the J gene TRBJ2-1; 7 bases line up with TRBD1. The CDR3 runs 15 residues. Germline loops: CDR1 SEHNR, CDR2 FQNEAQ (reference sequence). CDR3 sequence: CASNLRDSSYNEQFF. DNA of the CDR3: TGTGCCAGCAACTTACGGGACAGCTCCTACAATGAGCAGTTCTTC.

This chain joins TRBV7-6 and TRBJ1-1; D gene ambiguous. This CDR3 contains 15 residues. Trimming removed 4 bases from V and 1 base from J, with 13 bases in between. Germline V gene data show CDR1 as SGHVS and CDR2 as FNYEAQ. The CDR3 coding sequence is TGTGCCAGCAGCTCCCCCGAGACGGAGAACACTGAAGCTTTCTTT. Encoded protein: CASSSPETENTEAFF.